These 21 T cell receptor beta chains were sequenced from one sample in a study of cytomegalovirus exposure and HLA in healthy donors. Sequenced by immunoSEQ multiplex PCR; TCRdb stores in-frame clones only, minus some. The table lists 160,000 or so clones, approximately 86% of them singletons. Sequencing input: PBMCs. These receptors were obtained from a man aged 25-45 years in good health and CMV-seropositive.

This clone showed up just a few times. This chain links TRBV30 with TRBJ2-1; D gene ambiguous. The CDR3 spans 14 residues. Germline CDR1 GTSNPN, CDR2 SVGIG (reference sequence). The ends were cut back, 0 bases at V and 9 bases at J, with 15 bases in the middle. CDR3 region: CAWSVDQVAGEQFF. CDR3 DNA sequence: TGTGCCTGGAGTGTAGACCAGGTTGCCGGTGAGCAGTTCTTC.

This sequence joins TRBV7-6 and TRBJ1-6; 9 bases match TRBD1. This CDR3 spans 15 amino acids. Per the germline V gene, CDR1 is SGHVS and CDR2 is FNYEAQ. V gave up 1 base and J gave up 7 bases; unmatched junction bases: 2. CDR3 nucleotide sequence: TGTGCCAGCAGCTTAGAGACAGGGGGGAATTCACCCCTCCACTTT. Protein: CASSLETGGNSPLHF.

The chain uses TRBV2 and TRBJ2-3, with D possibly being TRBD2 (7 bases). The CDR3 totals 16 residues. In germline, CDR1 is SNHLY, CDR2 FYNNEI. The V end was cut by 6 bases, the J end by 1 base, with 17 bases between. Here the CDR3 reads CASSRWGRGRTDTQYF. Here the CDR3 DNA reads TGTGCCAGCAGCCGATGGGGGCGGGGGCGCACAGATACGCAGTATTTT.

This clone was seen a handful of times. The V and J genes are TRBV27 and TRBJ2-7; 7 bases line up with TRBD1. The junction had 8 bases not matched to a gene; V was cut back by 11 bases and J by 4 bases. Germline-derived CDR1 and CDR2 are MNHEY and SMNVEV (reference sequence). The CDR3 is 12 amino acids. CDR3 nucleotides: TGTGCCGTCCACAGGGGTTTATACGAGCAGTACTTC. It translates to CAVHRGLYEQYF.

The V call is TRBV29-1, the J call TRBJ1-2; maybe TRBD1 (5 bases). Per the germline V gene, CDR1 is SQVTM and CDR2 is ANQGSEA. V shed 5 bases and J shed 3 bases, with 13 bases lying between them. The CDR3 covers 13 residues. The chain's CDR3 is CSVTRDKDYGYTF. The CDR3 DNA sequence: TGCAGCGTTACCAGGGATAAGGACTATGGCTACACCTTC.

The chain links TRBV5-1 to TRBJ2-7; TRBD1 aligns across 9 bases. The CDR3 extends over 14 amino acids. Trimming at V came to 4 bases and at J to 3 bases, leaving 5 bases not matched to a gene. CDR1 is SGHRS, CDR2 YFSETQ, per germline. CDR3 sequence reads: CASSRDRDLYEQYF. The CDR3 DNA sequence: TGCGCCAGCAGCCGGGACAGGGACCTCTACGAGCAGTACTTC.

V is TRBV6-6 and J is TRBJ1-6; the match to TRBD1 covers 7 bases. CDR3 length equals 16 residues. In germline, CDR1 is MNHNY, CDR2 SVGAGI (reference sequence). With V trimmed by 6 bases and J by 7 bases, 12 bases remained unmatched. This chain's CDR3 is CASSPTGTDSNSPLHF. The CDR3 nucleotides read TGTGCCAGCAGCCCCACCGGGACAGACTCAAATTCACCCCTCCACTTT.

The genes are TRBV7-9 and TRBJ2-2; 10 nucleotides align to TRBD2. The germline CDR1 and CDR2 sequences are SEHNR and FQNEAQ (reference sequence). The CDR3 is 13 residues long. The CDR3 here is CGCSGGLTGELFF. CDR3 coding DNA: TGTGGCTGTAGCGGGGGGCTGACCGGGGAGCTGTTTTTT.

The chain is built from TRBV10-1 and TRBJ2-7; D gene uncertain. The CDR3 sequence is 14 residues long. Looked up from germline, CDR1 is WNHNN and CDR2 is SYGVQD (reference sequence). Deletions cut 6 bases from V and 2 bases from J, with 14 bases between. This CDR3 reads CASSHTARPYEQYF. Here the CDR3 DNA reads TGCGCCAGCAGCCACACCGCCAGGCCCTACGAGCAGTACTTC.

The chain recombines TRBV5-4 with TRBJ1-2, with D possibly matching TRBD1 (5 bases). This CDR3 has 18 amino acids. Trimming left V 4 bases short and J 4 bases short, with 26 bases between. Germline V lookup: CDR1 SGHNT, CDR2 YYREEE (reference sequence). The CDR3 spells CASSPGGTRTLGGYGYTF. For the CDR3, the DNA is TGTGCCAGCAGCCCTGGGGGGACCAGGACACTTGGGGGCTATGGCTACACCTTC.

Here the CDR3 reads CAWSWASYEQYF. In DNA form, the CDR3 reads TGTGCCTGGAGTTGGGCGTCCTACGAGCAGTACTTC. The chain joins TRBV30 to TRBJ2-7; no firm D call. This CDR3 spans 12 amino acids. Per germline, CDR1 GTSNPN and CDR2 SVGIG (reference sequence). V lost 2 bases and J lost 1, with 6 bases in between.

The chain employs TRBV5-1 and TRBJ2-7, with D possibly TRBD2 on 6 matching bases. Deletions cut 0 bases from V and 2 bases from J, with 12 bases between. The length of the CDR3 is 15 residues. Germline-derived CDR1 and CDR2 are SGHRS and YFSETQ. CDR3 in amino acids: CASSLAREATYEQYF. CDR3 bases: TGCGCCAGCAGCTTGGCCAGGGAGGCAACCTACGAGCAGTACTTC.

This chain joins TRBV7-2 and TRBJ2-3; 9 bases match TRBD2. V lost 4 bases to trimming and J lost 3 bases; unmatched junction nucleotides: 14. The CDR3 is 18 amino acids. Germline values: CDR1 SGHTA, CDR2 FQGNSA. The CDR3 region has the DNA TGTGCCAGCAGCTCCGGGGTAGCGGGGGATTTTGGGACAGATACGCAGTATTTT. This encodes CASSSGVAGDFGTDTQYF. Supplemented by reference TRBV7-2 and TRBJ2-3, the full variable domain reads GAGVSQSPSNKVTEKGKDVELRCDPISGHTALYWYRQSLGQGLEFLIYFQGNSAPDKSGLPSDRFSAERTGGSVSTLTIQRTQQEDSAVYLCASSSGVAGDFGTDTQYFGPGTRLTVL.

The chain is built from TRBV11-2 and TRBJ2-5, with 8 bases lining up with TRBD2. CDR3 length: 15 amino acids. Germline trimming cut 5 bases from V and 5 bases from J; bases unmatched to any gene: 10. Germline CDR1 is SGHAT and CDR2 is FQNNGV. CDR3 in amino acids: CASSTYGGAGETQYF. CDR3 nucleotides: TGTGCCAGCAGCACGTACGGGGGGGCGGGTGAGACCCAGTACTTC.

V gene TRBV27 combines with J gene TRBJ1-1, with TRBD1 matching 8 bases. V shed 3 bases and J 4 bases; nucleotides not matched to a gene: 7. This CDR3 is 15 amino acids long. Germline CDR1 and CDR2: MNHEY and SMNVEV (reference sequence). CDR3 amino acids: CASSFALRGRTEAFF. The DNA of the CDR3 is TGTGCCAGCAGTTTTGCCCTCAGGGGGCGCACTGAAGCTTTCTTT.

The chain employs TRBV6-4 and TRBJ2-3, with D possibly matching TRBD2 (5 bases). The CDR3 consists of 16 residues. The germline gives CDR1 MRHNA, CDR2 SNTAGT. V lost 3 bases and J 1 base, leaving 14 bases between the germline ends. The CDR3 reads CASSEGVPQCTDTQYF. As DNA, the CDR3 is TGTGCCAGCAGTGAGGGAGTTCCCCAATGCACAGATACGCAGTATTTT.

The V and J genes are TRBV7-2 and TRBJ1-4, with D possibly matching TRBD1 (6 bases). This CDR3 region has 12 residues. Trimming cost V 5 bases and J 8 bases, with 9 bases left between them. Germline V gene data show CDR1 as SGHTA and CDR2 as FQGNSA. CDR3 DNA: TGTGCCAGCAGCCCCCAGGGGGAAAAACTGTTTTTT. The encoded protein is CASSPQGEKLFF.

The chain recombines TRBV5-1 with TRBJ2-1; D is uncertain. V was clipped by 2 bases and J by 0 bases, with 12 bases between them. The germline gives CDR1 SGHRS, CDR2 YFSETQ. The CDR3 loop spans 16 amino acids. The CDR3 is CASSFELESSYNEQFF. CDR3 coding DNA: TGCGCCAGCAGCTTTGAACTGGAGAGCTCCTACAATGAGCAGTTCTTC. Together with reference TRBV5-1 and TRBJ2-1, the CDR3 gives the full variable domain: KAGVTQTPRYLIKTRGQQVTLSCSPISGHRSVSWYQQTPGQGLQFLFEYFSETQRNKGNFPGRFSGRQFSNSRSEMNVSTLELGDSALYLCASSFELESSYNEQFFGPGTRLTVL.

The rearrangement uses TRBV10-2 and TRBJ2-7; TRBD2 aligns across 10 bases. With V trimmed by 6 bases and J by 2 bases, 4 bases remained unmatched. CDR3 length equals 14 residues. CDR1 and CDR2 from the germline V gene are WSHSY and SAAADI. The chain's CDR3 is CASSEAGGPYEQYF. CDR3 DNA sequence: TGCGCCAGCAGCGAAGCGGGGGGGCCCTACGAGCAGTACTTC.

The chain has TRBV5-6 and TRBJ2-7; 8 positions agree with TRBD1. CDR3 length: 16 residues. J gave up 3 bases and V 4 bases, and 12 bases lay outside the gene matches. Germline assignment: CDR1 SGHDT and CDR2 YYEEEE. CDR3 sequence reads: CASSENRGEVGYEQYF. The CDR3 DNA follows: TGTGCCAGCAGCGAAAACAGGGGGGAAGTGGGCTACGAGCAGTACTTC.

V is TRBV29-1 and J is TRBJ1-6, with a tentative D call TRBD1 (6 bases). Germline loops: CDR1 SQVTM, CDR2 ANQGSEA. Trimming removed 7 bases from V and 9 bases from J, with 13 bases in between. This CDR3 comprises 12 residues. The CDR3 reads CSESRGGSPLHF. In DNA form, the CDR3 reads TGCAGCGAATCCAGGGGTGGTTCACCCCTCCACTTT.